A single sample is the source of the 3 T cell receptor beta chains below, sequenced in a study of T-cell reconstitution after alpha-beta-depleted transplantation in children. Unique molecular identifiers tagged the TCRbeta library. TCRdb passed the PCR reads through MiXCR, listing each CDR3 protein once. The sample includes 530,000 or so distinct CDR3 sequences, 25% to 30% of them seen just once. Sample: PBMCs, taken before TCRalphabeta/CD19-depleted stem cell transplant. The origin of the receptors is a boy under two years old with Wiskott-Aldrich syndrome, due to receive a stem cell transplant.

The CDR3 loop is CSARGVSQNEQFF. The DNA of the CDR3 is TGCAGTGCTAGGGGGGTGTCCCAAAATGAGCAGTTCTTC. The J gene is TRBJ2-1, the V gene TRBV20-1; D could derive from TRBD1 or TRBD2 (5 bases each). The V gene lost 3 bases and the J gene lost 7 bases, with 13 bases spanning the gap. The germline V gene encodes CDR1 DFQATT and CDR2 SNEGSKA (reference sequence). The CDR3 extends over 13 amino acids.

The chain has TRBV4-1 and TRBJ2-1, with TRBD2 as a possible D gene (5 bases). Germline values: CDR1 MGHRA, CDR2 YSYEKL. Trimming cost V 4 bases and J 6 bases, with 16 bases left between them. CDR3 size: 15 residues. In nucleotides, the CDR3 is TGCGCCAGCAGCCCGATTACCATCGGAGGCAATGAGCAGTTCTTC. It specifies CASSPITIGGNEQFF.

The chain uses TRBV20-1 and TRBJ2-3, with TRBD2 matching 8 bases. CDR3 length equals 13 residues. V gave up 3 bases and J gave up 12 bases; unmatched junction bases: 11. The germline gives CDR1 DFQATT, CDR2 SNEGSKA (reference sequence). CDR3 amino acids: CSASVVAGRPQYF. For the CDR3, the DNA is TGCAGTGCTAGCGTTGTAGCGGGGAGGCCACAGTATTTT.